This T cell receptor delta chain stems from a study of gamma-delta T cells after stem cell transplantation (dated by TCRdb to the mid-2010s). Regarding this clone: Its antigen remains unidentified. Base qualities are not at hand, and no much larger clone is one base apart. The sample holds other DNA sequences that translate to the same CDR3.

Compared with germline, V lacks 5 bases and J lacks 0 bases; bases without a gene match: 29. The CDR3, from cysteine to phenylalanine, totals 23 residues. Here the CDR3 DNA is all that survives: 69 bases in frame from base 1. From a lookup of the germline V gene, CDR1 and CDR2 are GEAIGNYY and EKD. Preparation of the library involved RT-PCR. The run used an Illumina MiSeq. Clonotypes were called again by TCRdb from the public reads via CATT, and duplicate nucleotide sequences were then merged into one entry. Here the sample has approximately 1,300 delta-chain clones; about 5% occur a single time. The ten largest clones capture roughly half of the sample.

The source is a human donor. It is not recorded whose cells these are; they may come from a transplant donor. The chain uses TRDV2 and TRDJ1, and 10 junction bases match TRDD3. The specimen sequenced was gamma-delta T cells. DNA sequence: TGTGCCTGTGTCCCACTAATCTCTTCACTCCCGTCACTGGGGGATGTAGACACCGATAAACTCATCTTT. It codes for CACVPLISSLPSLGDVDTDKLIF.